This T cell receptor (beta chain) was identified during a study of T cell changes during pregnancy in multiple sclerosis. This CDR3 has 16 residues. Germline trimming cut 2 bases from V and 6 bases from J; bases unmatched to any gene: 8. CDR1 and CDR2 from the germline V gene are SGHTA and FQGNSA. This table comes from immunoSEQ multiplex PCR, and its TCRdb copy is limited to in-frame clones, with some not included. This table has fewer than 45,000 clones, around 90% appearing once. The sample consisted of CD8+ T cells from peripheral blood mononuclear cells, taken after pregnancy. This TCR derives from a female donor in good health, enrolled as a control in a pregnancy study. The rearrangement uses TRBV7-2 and TRBJ1-2; 11 positions match TRBD1. This CDR3 reads CASSLLWTGGKDGYTF. Written as DNA, the CDR3 is TGTGCCAGCAGCTTACTATGGACAGGGGGCAAGGATGGCTACACCTTC.